This TCR beta chain was identified in a study of blood T cell repertoires in COVID-19 (TCRdb year 2020). At the level of the whole study: Samples covering the acute and convalescent phases of COVID-19 were provided by collaborators in the United States, Italy and Spain. A de-identified subject ID, COVID-19 status, age in years and sex were almost always included in the sample metadata. The prospective study material was composed of cDNA or gDNA derived from T cells, B-cell-depleted T cells, or PBMCs. The repertoires were released in a freely available public database meant as a resource for research on the immune response to SARS-CoV-2. The dataset comprised deeply sampled blood TCRbeta repertoires from subjects exposed to, actively infected with, or recovered from COVID-19. The samples were drawn from two sources: the first 160 participants of the ongoing ImmuneRACE study, and approximately 1,300 subjects contributed by 6 global collaborators. Where HLA class I and class II types were available, the types were taken from metadata supplied by the sample provider, not from assay-based typing.

One collaborating source in Seattle enrolled patients during active infection and followed them longitudinally through the course of disease. The collaborating institutions used their own protocols to collect whole blood in K2EDTA tubes. For TCRbeta analysis, collaborator samples were shipped as frozen whole blood, as isolated PBMCs, or as DNA extracted from either sample type. V loses 6 bases of germline sequence and J loses 6 bases, and the interval between the two ends is 9 bases. The germline V gene encodes CDR1 SGHDN and CDR2 FVKESK. The CDR3 measures 11 amino acids from cysteine to phenylalanine. Only CDR3 DNA is held: 33 bases, read in frame from base 1. Notes on this clone: No antigen is known for it. Per-base quality was not reported, and no clone a single base away is much larger than it. In the same sample, other DNA sequences code for this CDR3.

Overall results and qualifications from the work: The amount of clinical and demographic metadata varied by source and participant and was provided uncurated.

TCRbeta CDR3 regions were amplified from genomic DNA using the immunoSEQ Assay, a bias-controlled multiplex PCR. Per the original workflow: The number of nucleated cells in each sample was estimated from the amplification of reference gene primers within the assay. To quantify the absolute abundance of each unique TCRbeta CDR3 rearrangement, sequence reads were collapsed and filtered. For each sample, productive Simpson clonality was calculated as the square root of Simpson's diversity index across productive rearrangements. The table was pulled from immuneACCESS by TCRdb, which kept in-frame rearrangements only. Such tables lose some clones; where checked, under half of the loss comes from unresolved V genes, and the rest has no known cause. V and J calls and clone size follow that table, whereas D and trimming were derived from the DNA. This sample is represented by about 440,000 clones; approximately 88% of them were singletons. Clones ranked in the top ten supply approximately 12% of the sample.

The sequencing sample was made of peripheral blood. The chain was built from TRBV14 and TRBJ2-7, with TRBD1 perhaps the D gene, on 5 matching bases. The sequence derives from a woman aged 50 to 60 with COVID-19, enrolled during active disease. The CDR3 amino acid sequence is: CASSSQGEQYF. The nucleotides read TGTGCCAGCAGTAGCCAGGGCGAGCAGTACTTC. The reference TRBV14 and TRBJ2-7 proteins fill in what lies around the CDR3, so the full variable domain reads EAGVTQFPSHSVIEKGQTVTLRCDPISGHDNLYWYRRVMGKEIKFLLHFVKESKQDESGMPNNRFLAERTGGTYSTLKVQPAELEDSGVYFCASSSQGEQYFGPGTRLTVT.